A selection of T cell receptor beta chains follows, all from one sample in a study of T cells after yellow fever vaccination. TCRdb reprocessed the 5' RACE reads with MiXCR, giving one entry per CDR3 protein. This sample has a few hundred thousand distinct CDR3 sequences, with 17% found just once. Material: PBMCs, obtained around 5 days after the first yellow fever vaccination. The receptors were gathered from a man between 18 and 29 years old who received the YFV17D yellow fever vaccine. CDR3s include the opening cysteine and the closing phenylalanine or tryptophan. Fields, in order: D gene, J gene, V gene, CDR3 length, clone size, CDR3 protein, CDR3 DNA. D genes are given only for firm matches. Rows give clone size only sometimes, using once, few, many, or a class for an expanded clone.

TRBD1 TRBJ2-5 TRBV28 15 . CASNNAGTGGETQYF TGTGCCAGCAATAATGCCGGGACAGGGGGGGAGACCCAGTACTTC
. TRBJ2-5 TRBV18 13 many CASSPRQQETQYF TGTGCCAGCTCACCCCGACAGCAAGAGACCCAGTACTTC
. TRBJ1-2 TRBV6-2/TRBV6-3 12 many CASTNSLEGYTF TGTGCCAGCACCAATTCCCTGGAGGGCTACACCTTC
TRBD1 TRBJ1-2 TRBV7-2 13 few CASSSRQGHGYTF TGTGCCAGCAGCTCTCGACAGGGCCATGGCTACACCTTC
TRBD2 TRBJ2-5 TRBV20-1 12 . CSAIGGRETQYF TGCAGTGCCATCGGGGGGAGGGAGACCCAGTACTTC
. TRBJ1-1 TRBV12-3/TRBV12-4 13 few CASNTGQYTEAFF TGTGCCAGCAACACCGGACAGTACACTGAAGCTTTCTTT
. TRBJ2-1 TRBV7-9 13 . CASRWGDRNEQFF TGTGCCAGCAGGTGGGGGGATCGCAATGAGCAGTTCTTC
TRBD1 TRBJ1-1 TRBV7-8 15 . CASSSRTGANTEAFF TGTGCCAGCAGCTCCCGGACAGGTGCTAACACTGAAGCTTTCTTT
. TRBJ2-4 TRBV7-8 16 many CASSLRGPLAKNIQYF TGTGCCAGCAGCTTGAGGGGACCATTAGCCAAAAACATTCAGTACTTC
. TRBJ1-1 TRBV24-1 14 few CATSDGAGNTEAFF TGTGCCACCAGTGATGGCGCGGGGAACACTGAAGCTTTCTTT
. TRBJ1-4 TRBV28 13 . CASSPSGSEKLFF TGTGCCAGCAGTCCCTCCGGGAGTGAAAAACTGTTTTTT
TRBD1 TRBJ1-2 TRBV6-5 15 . CASSYSPGQFYGYTF TGTGCCAGCAGTTACTCCCCGGGACAGTTCTATGGCTACACCTTC
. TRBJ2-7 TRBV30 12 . CAWSPSSYEQYF TGTGCCTGGAGTCCTTCGTCCTACGAGCAGTACTTC
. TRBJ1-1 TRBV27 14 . CASRKRMRHTEAFF TGTGCCAGCAGAAAAAGGATGCGACACACTGAAGCTTTCTTT
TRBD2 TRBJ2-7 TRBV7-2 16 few CASTPGASGGSYEQYF TGTGCCAGCACCCCCGGGGCTAGCGGGGGCTCCTACGAGCAGTACTTC
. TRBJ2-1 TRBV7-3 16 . CASSPQVAASYNEQFF TGTGCCAGCAGCCCCCAAGTAGCGGCCTCCTACAATGAGCAGTTCTTC
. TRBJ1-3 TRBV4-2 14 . CASSQDNGGNTIYF TGTGCCAGCAGCCAAGATAACGGAGGAAACACTATATATTTT
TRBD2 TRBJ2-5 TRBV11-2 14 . CASRRGGSQETQYF TGTGCCAGCAGGCGGGGGGGGAGTCAAGAGACCCAGTACTTC
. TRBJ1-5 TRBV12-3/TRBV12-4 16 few CASSLGHQVLRAAQHF TGTGCCAGCAGTTTAGGTCATCAGGTACTAAGGGCAGCCCAGCATTTT
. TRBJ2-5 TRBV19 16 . CASSPAWTGRGETQYF TGTGCCAGTAGTCCCGCCTGGACAGGGAGGGGAGAGACCCAGTACTTC
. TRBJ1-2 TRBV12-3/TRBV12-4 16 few CASSLSVEGTNYGYTF TGTGCCAGCAGTTTAAGCGTGGAGGGTACTAACTATGGCTACACCTTC
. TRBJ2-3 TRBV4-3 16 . CASSQVSGEGTDTQYF TGCGCCAGCAGCCAAGTCTCTGGGGAGGGCACAGATACGCAGTATTTT
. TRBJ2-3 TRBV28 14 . CASSLEQLTDTQYF TGTGCCAGCAGTTTAGAACAGCTCACAGATACGCAGTATTTT
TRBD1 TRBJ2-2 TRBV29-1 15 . CSVASGGRYTGELFF TGCAGCGTAGCCTCAGGGGGCCGGTACACCGGGGAGCTGTTTTTT
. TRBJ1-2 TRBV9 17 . CASSAGRGVRANYGYTF TGTGCCAGCAGCGCCGGGAGGGGGGTCCGTGCTAACTATGGCTACACCTTC
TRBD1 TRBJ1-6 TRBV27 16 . CASRIGTGIDNSPLHF TGTGCCAGCAGGATAGGGACAGGGATCGATAATTCACCCCTCCACTTT
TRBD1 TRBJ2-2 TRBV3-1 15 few CASSQDPGQGRELFF TGTGCCAGCAGCCAAGATCCCGGACAGGGCAGGGAGCTGTTTTTT
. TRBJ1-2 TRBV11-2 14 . CASSFQAGGYGYTF TGTGCCAGCAGCTTCCAGGCTGGAGGCTATGGCTACACCTTC
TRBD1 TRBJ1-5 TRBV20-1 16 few CSARQEGQGDNQPQHF TGCAGTGCTAGACAGGAGGGACAGGGTGACAATCAGCCCCAGCATTTT
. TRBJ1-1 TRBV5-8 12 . CASRRENTEAFF TGTGCCAGCAGGCGAGAGAACACTGAAGCTTTCTTT
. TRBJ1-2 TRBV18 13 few CASSPRKGEGYTF TGTGCCAGCTCACCACGTAAAGGGGAAGGCTACACCTTC
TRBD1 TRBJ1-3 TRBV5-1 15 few CASSSDRVSGNTIYF TGCGCCAGCAGCTCTGACAGGGTCTCTGGAAACACCATATATTTT
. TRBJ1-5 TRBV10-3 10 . CAIGGQPQHF TGTGCCATCGGCGGGCAGCCCCAGCATTTT
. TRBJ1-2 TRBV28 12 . CASSLVPYGYTF TGTGCCAGCAGTTTGGTCCCTTATGGCTACACCTTC
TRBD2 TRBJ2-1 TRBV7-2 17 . CASSFPPSGGSYNEQFF TGTGCCAGCAGCTTCCCGCCGAGCGGGGGGTCCTACAATGAGCAGTTCTTC
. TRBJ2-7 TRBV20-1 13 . CSAPQGGLPEQYF TGCAGTGCTCCTCAAGGCGGACTACCTGAGCAGTACTTC
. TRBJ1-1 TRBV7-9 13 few CASSLSVGTEAFF TGTGCCAGCAGCCTCTCCGTTGGAACTGAAGCTTTCTTT
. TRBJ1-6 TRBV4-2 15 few CATRQELYYNSPLHF TGTGCCACAAGACAGGAATTATACTATAATTCACCCCTCCACTTT
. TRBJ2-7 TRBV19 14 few CASSIGYGFYEQYF TGTGCCAGTAGTATAGGTTACGGGTTCTACGAGCAGTACTTC
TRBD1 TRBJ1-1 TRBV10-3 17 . CAISETPTGGMNTEAFF TGTGCCATCAGTGAAACACCCACAGGGGGTATGAACACTGAAGCTTTCTTT
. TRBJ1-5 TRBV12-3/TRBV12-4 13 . CATSGGGNQPQHF TGTGCCACCTCCGGGGGAGGCAATCAGCCCCAGCATTTT
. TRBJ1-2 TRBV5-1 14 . CASSLADVAYGYTF TGCGCCAGCAGCTTGGCGGATGTTGCCTATGGCTACACCTTC
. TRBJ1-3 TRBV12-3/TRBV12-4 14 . CASSLLTLDNTIYF TGTGCCAGCAGTTTGCTGACACTTGACAACACCATATATTTT
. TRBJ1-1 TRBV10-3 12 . CAISESRVEAFF TGTGCCATCAGTGAGTCCAGGGTCGAAGCTTTCTTT
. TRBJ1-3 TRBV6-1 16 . CASSGLGLRSGNTIYF TGTGCCAGCAGCGGTCTAGGGTTAAGGTCCGGAAACACCATATATTTT
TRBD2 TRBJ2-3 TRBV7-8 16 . CASSFSILASTDTQYF TGTGCCAGCAGCTTCTCCATACTAGCGAGCACAGATACGCAGTATTTT
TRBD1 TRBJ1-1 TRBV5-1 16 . CASRTAYRGGNAEAFF TGCGCCAGCCGAACAGCCTACAGGGGGGGTAACGCTGAAGCTTTCTTT
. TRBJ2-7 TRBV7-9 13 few CASSLLGGDEQYF TGTGCCAGCAGCTTACTCGGGGGCGACGAGCAGTACTTC
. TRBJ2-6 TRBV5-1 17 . CASSLEVGSSGANVLTF TGCGCCAGCAGCTTGGAGGTTGGCAGCTCTGGGGCCAACGTCCTGACTTTC
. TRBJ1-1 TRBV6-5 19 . CASSYSISGLLLFSEEAFF TGTGCCAGCAGTTACTCGATCTCGGGGCTACTCTTATTTTCCGAGGAAGCTTTCTTT
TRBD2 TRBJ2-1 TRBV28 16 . CASSFMAGGSYNEQFF TGTGCCAGCAGTTTTATGGCGGGGGGGTCCTACAATGAGCAGTTCTTC
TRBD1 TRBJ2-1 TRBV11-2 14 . CASSRPVQGGEQFF TGTGCCAGCAGCCGACCGGTACAGGGGGGCGAGCAGTTCTTC
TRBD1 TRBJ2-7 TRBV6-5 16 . CASSYRVGRGLREQYF TGTGCCAGCAGTTACAGGGTTGGCAGGGGGCTGAGGGAGCAGTACTTC
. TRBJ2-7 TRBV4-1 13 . CASSQSRDYEQYF TGCGCCAGCAGCCAAAGCAGGGACTACGAGCAGTACTTC
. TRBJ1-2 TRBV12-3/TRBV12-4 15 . CASRTGPLSNYGYTF TGTGCCAGCAGAACGGGGCCCCTGTCTAACTATGGCTACACCTTC
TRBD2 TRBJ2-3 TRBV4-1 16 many CASSQELAGSTDTQYF TGCGCCAGCAGCCAAGAGCTAGCGGGGAGCACAGATACGCAGTATTTT
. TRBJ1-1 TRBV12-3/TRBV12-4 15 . CASGSGFSMNTEAFF TGTGCCAGCGGTTCGGGATTCTCAATGAACACTGAAGCTTTCTTT
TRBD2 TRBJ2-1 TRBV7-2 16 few CASSPSGGAPLNEQFF TGTGCCAGCAGCCCGAGCGGGGGGGCCCCACTCAATGAGCAGTTCTTC
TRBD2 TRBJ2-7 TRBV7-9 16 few CASMDLMRGFSYEQYF TGTGCCAGCATGGATTTGATGCGGGGGTTTTCCTACGAGCAGTACTTC